One and the same sample provided the 10 T cell receptor beta chains below, sequenced in a study of PD-L1 blockade in urothelial cancer (TCRdb year 2017). The time point label, read with the paper, signifies: pretreatment peripheral blood. The library was built by means of the immunoSEQ multiplex PCR assay. TCRdb carries this immuneACCESS record with in-frame sequences only. Its versions omit some clonotypes, under half of them owing to an unresolved V gene in the studies checked, with the rest unexplained. A total of approximately 88,000 clones appear in this sample, around 83% of them only once. More than 2% of the sample is held by the ten biggest clonotypes. The sequencing here drew on PBMCs, taken around atezolizumab (anti-PD-L1) treatment. The receptors derive from a man aged 60-69 years with urothelial cancer.

This chain uses TRBV19 with TRBJ2-3; 9 positions agree with TRBD1. V shed 6 bases and J 2 bases; nucleotides not matched to a gene: 9. Germline V gene lookup returns CDR1 LNHDA and CDR2 SQIVND (reference sequence). The CDR3 covers 16 residues. DNA of the CDR3: TGTGCCAGTAGAGGACCGGACAGGGGTGCCACAGATACGCAGTATTTT. Amino acid sequence: CASRGPDRGATDTQYF.

This clone was counted a few times. The chain joins TRBV10-1 to TRBJ2-2; maybe TRBD1 (5 bases). The CDR3 contains 14 residues. Germline CDR1 is WNHNN and CDR2 is SYGVQD (reference sequence). The V end was cut by 5 bases, the J end by 1 base, with 8 bases between. CDR3 sequence reads: CASSRQWNTGELFF. The CDR3 bases are TGCGCCAGCAGTAGACAGTGGAACACCGGGGAGCTGTTTTTT.

This sequence joins TRBV5-5 and TRBJ2-2; TRBD2 agrees at 12 bases. This CDR3 spans 19 amino acids. V lost 5 bases to trimming and J lost 0 bases; unmatched junction nucleotides: 11. CDR1 and CDR2 (germline): SGHKS, YYEKEE (reference sequence). The CDR3 region is CASRLRLAGADTNTGELFF. For the CDR3, the DNA is TGTGCCAGCAGACTGAGACTAGCGGGGGCCGATACGAACACCGGGGAGCTGTTTTTT.

The gene calls are TRBV30 and TRBJ2-1; 8 bases align to TRBD1. Trimming at V came to 2 bases and at J to 0 bases, leaving 6 bases not matched to a gene. The germline V gene has CDR1 GTSNPN and CDR2 SVGIG (reference sequence). The CDR3 extends over 16 amino acids. The CDR3 DNA follows: TGTGCCTGGAGTAGCTGGACAGGGAGCTCCTACAATGAGCAGTTCTTC. It encodes CAWSSWTGSSYNEQFF.

About this clone: The sample carries other DNA sequences with the same CDR3. The chain employs TRBV4-3 and TRBJ2-2; TRBD1 matches at 8 bases. After removal of 1 base from V and 1 base from J, the junction contained 2 bases not matched to a gene. The CDR3 covers 16 residues. Germline V gene sequence: CDR1 LGHNA, CDR2 YSLEER. CDR3 sequence (DNA): TGCGCCAGCAGCCAAGGGACAGGGCTGAACACCGGGGAGCTGTTTTTT. Protein sequence: CASSQGTGLNTGELFF.

V usage is TRBV7-2 and J usage is TRBJ2-1; TRBD2 agrees at 7 bases. The length of the CDR3 is 15 residues. The trim removed 5 bases at V and 8 bases at J, leaving 12 bases unmatched. The germline V gene encodes CDR1 SGHTA and CDR2 FQGNSA. The CDR3 coding sequence is TGTGCCAGCAGCCCCCTCGGGGCGGGAGTACATGAGCAGTTCTTC. Encoded protein: CASSPLGAGVHEQFF.

The chain couples TRBV28 to TRBJ1-2; D uncertain. Trimming pared 2 bases from V and 4 bases from J, leaving 11 bases between. Germline values: CDR1 MDHEN, CDR2 SYDVKM. The CDR3 runs to 14 residues. The DNA for the CDR3 is TGTGCCAGCAGTTTAGCGGCGTCGGGCTATGGCTACACCTTC. Translation gives CASSLAASGYGYTF.

In its sample, this clone was seen once. The chain recombines TRBV7-7 with TRBJ2-5, with 8 bases identical to TRBD1. This CDR3 is built from 15 residues. Germline V CDR1 and CDR2: SSHAT, FNYEAQ (reference sequence). V shed 1 base, J shed 7 bases, and the junction held 8 bases outside the gene matches. The CDR3 sequence: CASSLGVGTGSTQYF. The CDR3 DNA follows: TGTGCCAGCAGCTTAGGGGTGGGGACAGGCTCGACCCAGTACTTC.

This chain uses TRBV4-1 with TRBJ2-7; D uncertain. The CDR3 spans 14 residues. Germline-derived CDR1 and CDR2 are MGHRA and YSYEKL. V lost 0 bases, J lost 0 bases, and 6 bases lay in between. The CDR3 protein is CASSQDENSYEQYF. The CDR3 bases are TGCGCCAGCAGCCAAGATGAGAACTCCTACGAGCAGTACTTC.

The chain recombines TRBV9 with TRBJ2-5; TRBD2 might be the D (7 bases). V lost 3 bases and J lost 2, with 14 bases in between. CDR1 and CDR2 (germline): SGDLS, YYNGEE. This CDR3 contains 15 residues. CDR3 sequence (DNA): TGTGCCAGCAGCGGGGGGGGGCAGAAACAAGAGACCCAGTACTTC. This encodes CASSGGGQKQETQYF.